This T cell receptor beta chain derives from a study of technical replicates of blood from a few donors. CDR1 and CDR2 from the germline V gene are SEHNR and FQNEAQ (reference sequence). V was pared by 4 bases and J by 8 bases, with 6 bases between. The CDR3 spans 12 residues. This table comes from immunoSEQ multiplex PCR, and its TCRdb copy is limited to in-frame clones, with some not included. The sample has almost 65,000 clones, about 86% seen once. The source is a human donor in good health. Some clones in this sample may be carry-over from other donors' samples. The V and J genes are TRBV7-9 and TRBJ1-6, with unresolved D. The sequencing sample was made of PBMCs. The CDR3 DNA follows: TGTGCCAGCAGCTCCTCGGATTCACCCCTCCACTTT. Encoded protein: CASSSSDSPLHF.